The T cell receptor beta chain described here comes from a study of sequential checkpoint blockade in melanoma. Study at large: First-line arms were nivolumab then ipilimumab, or the reverse, randomized 1:1. Maintenance nivolumab came after either treatment sequence.

Documented treatment: randomized to nivolumab then ipilimumab (arm A) or the reverse (arm B). No patient had prior DNA-damaging chemotherapy. From thawed PBMCs, live CD3+CD8+ cells negative for CD19 and CD56 were sorted. Repertoires were generated with immunoSEQ multiplex PCR, while TCRdb's copy carries only in-frame clones and drops some. In the table there are about 4,800 clones, roughly 69% of which are singletons. The CDR3 covers 16 residues. The germline V gene encodes CDR1 ENHRY and CDR2 SYGVKD. V lost 3 bases to trimming and J lost 0 bases; unmatched junction nucleotides: 5. The chain links TRBV10-3 to TRBJ2-1; 7 bases fit TRBD1. The TCR comes from a human donor with melanoma. Source: CD8+ T cells sorted from blood (inferred from file names), taken from a patient given nivolumab and ipilimumab in sequence. CDR3 region: CAISDPQGVSYNEQFF. The CDR3 coding sequence is TGTGCCATCAGTGACCCGCAGGGGGTCTCCTACAATGAGCAGTTCTTC.